This T cell receptor beta chain derives from a study of blood T cells in healthy people across ages. Then a second PCR, running about 7 to 11 cycles, was carried out with a sample-barcoded 5' primer and a J-beta primer mix. TCRdb called the 5' RACE reads again in MiXCR, with one record for every CDR3 protein. The sample lists about 1,800,000 distinct CDR3 sequences; about 30% were seen once. Peripheral blood from each donor was collected in a volume of roughly 9.8 milliliters. With V trimmed by 4 bases and J by 6 bases, 7 bases remained unmatched. Germline loops: CDR1 SGHRS, CDR2 YFSETQ. This CDR3 has 15 amino acids. This clonotype was seen just once.

This clonotype was sampled from a young woman in good health. The rearrangement links TRBV5-1 to TRBJ1-4; TRBD1 matches 9 bases. The sample consisted of blood. The DNA of the CDR3 is TGCGCCAGCAGCAGATCCGGGACAGGGCATGAAAAACTGTTTTTT. Amino acid sequence: CASSRSGTGHEKLFF.